This T cell receptor beta chain originates from a study of blood T cell repertoires in COVID-19 (TCRdb year 2020). Some background on the complete study: Samples from collaborators originated in the United States, Italy and Spain and spanned both the acute and convalescent phases of COVID-19. The material from the prospective study consisted of cDNA or gDNA derived from T cells, B-cell-depleted T cells, or PBMCs. The dataset comprised deeply sampled blood TCRbeta repertoires from subjects exposed to, actively infected with, or recovered from COVID-19. A freely available public database, intended as a resource for researchers studying the immune response to SARS-CoV-2, is where the repertoires were released. The samples were drawn from the first 160 participants of the ongoing ImmuneRACE study and from 1,200 or so subjects provided by 6 global collaborators. The sample metadata nearly always contained a de-identified subject ID, COVID-19 status, age in years and sex. HLA class I and class II types, where available, came from metadata supplied by the sample provider rather than from assay-based typing.

Points the paper makes about the study in general: The amount of clinical and demographic metadata varied by source and participant and was provided uncurated.

The CDR3 sequence holds 11 residues, the cysteine and phenylalanine included. Of all the DNA, just the CDR3 is kept, 33 bases in frame from base 1. The table lists this clone with a few counts. Its binding antigen is unknown. One junction end does not reproduce the germline sequence, and a read error may be involved. Each collaborating institution followed its own protocols to collect whole blood in K2EDTA tubes. For TCRbeta analysis, collaborators shipped samples as frozen whole blood, isolated PBMCs, or DNA extracted from either of those sample types. The immunoSEQ Assay, a bias-controlled multiplex PCR, was used to amplify TCRbeta CDR3 regions from genomic DNA. In the paper's pipeline: The number of nucleated cells in each sample was estimated by amplification of reference gene primers within the assay. Sequence reads were collapsed and filtered to measure the absolute abundance of every unique TCRbeta CDR3 rearrangement. Productive Simpson clonality was computed per sample as the square root of Simpson's diversity index over productive rearrangements. The clones in this table, taken by TCRdb from immuneACCESS, are in-frame only. Not every clone is retained; where verified, under half of the shortfall comes from an unresolved V gene, and the cause of the rest is unknown. The DNA was the basis for D and trimming; V, J and clone size are from that table. Counted in this sample were roughly 68,000 clones; around 90% of them appeared once. The top ten constitute less than 5.5% of the sample.

The sample consisted of peripheral blood. Here the chain combines TRBV12-3 or TRBV12-4 and TRBJ1-1; 11 junctional bases match TRBD1. The sequence derives from a human donor in a cohort sampled during active COVID-19. The CDR3 sequence is CASSRDRGLYF. The nucleotide sequence is given as TGTGCCAGCAGCAGGGACAGGGGGTTGTATTTT.